These 3 T cell receptor beta chains were sequenced from one sample in a study of cytomegalovirus exposure and HLA in healthy donors. PCR involved 60 Vbeta and 13 Jbeta primers. Assay: immunoSEQ multiplex PCR; the TCRdb copy retains only in-frame clones and omits some. The profile shows about 78,000 clones, around 58% of them singletons. The sequenced material came from PBMCs. The receptors were sampled from a man aged 30-40 years in good health and CMV-seropositive.

The chain is built from TRBV5-1 and TRBJ1-4; no clear D. This CDR3 has 14 amino acids. From germline, CDR1 is SGHRS and CDR2 YFSETQ. The V end was cut by 5 bases, the J end by 0 bases, with 8 bases between. CDR3 in amino acids: CASSPTATNEKLFF. DNA for the CDR3: TGCGCCAGCAGTCCAACAGCAACTAATGAAAAACTGTTTTTT.

The genes are TRBV14 and TRBJ2-5; 12 nucleotides align to TRBD2. The J call may be faulty, since TRBJ2-7 better matches the DNA end. The CDR3 is made up of 15 amino acids. The germline gives CDR1 SGHDN, CDR2 FVKESK. CDR3 in DNA: TGTGCCAGCAGTCTAGGGACTAGCGGGTTCTACGAGCAGTACTTC. Its protein product is CASSLGTSGFYEQYF.

CDR3 DNA sequence: TGTGCCAGCAGCTTGGACAGGGTGCGCGAGCAGTACTTC. Translated, it gives CASSLDRVREQYF. This chain connects TRBV5-8 to TRBJ2-7, with TRBD1 as a possible D gene (6 bases). Germline CDR1 and CDR2: SGHTS and YDEGEE. V was shortened by 0 bases and J by 6 bases, with 10 bases between the two germline ends. The CDR3 is 13 residues long.